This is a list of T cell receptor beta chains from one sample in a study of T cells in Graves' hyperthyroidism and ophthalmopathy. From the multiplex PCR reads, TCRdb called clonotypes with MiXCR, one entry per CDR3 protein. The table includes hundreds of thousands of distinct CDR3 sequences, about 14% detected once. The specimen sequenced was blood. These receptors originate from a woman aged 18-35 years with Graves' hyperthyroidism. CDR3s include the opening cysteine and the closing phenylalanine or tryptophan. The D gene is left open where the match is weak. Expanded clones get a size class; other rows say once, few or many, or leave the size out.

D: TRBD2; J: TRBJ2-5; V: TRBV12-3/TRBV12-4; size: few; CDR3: CASTVGLAGTGTQYF; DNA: TGTGCCAGCACCGTGGGACTAGCGGGAACAGGGACCCAGTACTTC
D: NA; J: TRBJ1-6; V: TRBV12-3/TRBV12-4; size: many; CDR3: CASSLYRDNSPLHF; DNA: TGTGCCAGCAGTTTATACAGGGATAATTCACCCCTCCACTTT
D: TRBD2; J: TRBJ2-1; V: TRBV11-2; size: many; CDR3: CASSSGRTSGRRSYNEQFF; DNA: TGTGCCAGCAGCTCAGGGAGGACTAGCGGGAGAAGGTCCTACAATGAGCAGTTCTTC
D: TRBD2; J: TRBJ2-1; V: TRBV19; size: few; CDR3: CASSIMVAGESYNEQFF; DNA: TGTGCCAGTAGTATTATGGTAGCGGGGGAGTCATACAATGAGCAGTTCTTC
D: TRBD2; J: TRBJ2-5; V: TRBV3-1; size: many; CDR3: CASSQDTGGETQYF; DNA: TGTGCCAGCAGCCAAGACACGGGAGGTGAGACCCAGTACTTC
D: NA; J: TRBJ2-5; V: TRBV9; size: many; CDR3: CASSVLDSYQETQYF; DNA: TGTGCCAGCAGCGTCCTAGACTCATACCAAGAGACCCAGTACTTC
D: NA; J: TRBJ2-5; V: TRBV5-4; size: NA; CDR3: CASSLGSDQETQYF; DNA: TGTGCCAGCAGCTTGGGGTCGGACCAAGAGACCCAGTACTTC
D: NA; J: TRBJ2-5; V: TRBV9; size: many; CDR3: CASSVVPSNQETQYF; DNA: TGTGCCAGCAGCGTAGTCCCCTCTAACCAAGAGACCCAGTACTTC
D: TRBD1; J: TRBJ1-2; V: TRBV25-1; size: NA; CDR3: CASRRTGVGGYTF; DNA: TGTGCCAGCAGAAGGACAGGGGTCGGTGGCTACACCTTC
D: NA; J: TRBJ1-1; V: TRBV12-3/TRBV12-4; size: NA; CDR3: CASDNQGMNTEAFF; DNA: TGTGCCAGCGATAACCAGGGAATGAACACTGAAGCTTTCTTT
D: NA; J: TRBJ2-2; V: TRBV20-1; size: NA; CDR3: CSARGITTGELFF; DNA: TGCAGTGCTAGAGGTATCACCACGGGGGAGCTGTTTTTT
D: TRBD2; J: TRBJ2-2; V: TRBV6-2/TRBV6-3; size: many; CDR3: CASTLAGGRVTGELFF; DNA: TGTGCCAGCACCCTAGCGGGAGGCCGTGTAACCGGGGAGCTGTTTTTT
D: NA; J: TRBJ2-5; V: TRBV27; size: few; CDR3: CASSLGNRYETQYF; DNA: TGTGCCAGCAGTTTAGGGAATAGGTACGAGACCCAGTACTTC
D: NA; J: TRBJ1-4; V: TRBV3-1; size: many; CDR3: CASSQSGPATNEKLFF; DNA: TGTGCCAGCAGCCAATCGGGACCTGCAACTAATGAAAAACTGTTTTTT
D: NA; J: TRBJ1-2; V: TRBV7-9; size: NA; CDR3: CASSPGWGYGYTF; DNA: TGTGCCAGCAGCCCAGGGTGGGGGTATGGCTACACCTTC
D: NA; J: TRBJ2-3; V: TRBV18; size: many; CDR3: CASSPLPGVTDTQYF; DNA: TGTGCCAGCTCACCACTACCGGGAGTCACAGATACGCAGTATTTT
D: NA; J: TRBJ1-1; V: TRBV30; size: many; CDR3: CAWSAYTEAFF; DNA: TGTGCCTGGAGTGCGTACACTGAAGCTTTCTTT
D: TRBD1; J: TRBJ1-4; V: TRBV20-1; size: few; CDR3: CSASTGGRGKLFF; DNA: TGCAGTGCTTCTACAGGGGGCAGGGGAAAACTGTTTTTT
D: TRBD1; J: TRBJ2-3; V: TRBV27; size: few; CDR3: CASSFPTGKWGADTQYF; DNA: TGTGCCAGCAGTTTCCCGACAGGGAAGTGGGGCGCAGATACGCAGTATTTT
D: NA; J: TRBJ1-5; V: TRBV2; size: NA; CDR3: CASSGVAVQGQPQHF; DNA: TGTGCCAGCAGTGGGGTCGCCGTTCAGGGGCAGCCCCAGCATTTT
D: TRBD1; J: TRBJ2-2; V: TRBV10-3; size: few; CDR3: CAISGTGDFSGELFF; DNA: TGTGCCATCAGTGGAACAGGGGATTTCTCCGGGGAGCTGTTTTTT
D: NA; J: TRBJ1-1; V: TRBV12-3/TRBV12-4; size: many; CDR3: CASTLWVSKNTEAFF; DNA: TGTGCCAGCACTTTGTGGGTCAGCAAGAACACTGAAGCTTTCTTT
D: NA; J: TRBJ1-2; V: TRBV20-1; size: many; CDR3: CSARVPGYGYTF; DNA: TGCAGTGCTAGAGTTCCGGGTTATGGCTACACCTTC
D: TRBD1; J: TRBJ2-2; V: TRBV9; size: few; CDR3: CASSILGQGSGELFF; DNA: TGTGCCAGCAGCATACTGGGACAGGGGAGCGGGGAGCTGTTTTTT
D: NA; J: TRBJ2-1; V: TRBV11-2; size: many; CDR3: CASSLAEVQFF; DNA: TGTGCCAGCAGCTTGGCGGAGGTGCAGTTCTTC
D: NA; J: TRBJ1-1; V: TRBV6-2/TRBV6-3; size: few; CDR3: CASSSTGLGNTEAFF; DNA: TGTGCCAGCAGTTCTACAGGACTGGGGAACACTGAAGCTTTCTTT